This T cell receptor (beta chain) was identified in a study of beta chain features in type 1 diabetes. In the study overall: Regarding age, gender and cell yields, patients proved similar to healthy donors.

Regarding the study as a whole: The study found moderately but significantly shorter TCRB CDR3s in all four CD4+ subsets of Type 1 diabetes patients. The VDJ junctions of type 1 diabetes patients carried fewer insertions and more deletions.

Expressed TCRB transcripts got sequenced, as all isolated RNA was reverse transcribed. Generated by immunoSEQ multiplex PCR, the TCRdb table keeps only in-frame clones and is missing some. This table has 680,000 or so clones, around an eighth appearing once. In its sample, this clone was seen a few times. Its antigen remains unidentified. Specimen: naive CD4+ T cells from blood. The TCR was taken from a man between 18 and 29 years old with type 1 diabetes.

The DNA of the CDR3 is TGTGCCGGAGGGGGTACTGAAGCTTTCTTT. Amino acids: CAGGGTEAFF. V is TRBV2 and J is TRBJ1-1, with a weak D call TRBD1 (6 bases). The CDR3 has 10 amino acids. Germline V gene data show CDR1 as SNHLY and CDR2 as FYNNEI. The V and J ends lost 11 bases and 5 bases respectively, with 9 bases between them.